One and the same sample provided the 14 T cell receptor beta chains below, sequenced in a study of blood T cell repertoires in COVID-19. Sequencing used immunoSEQ multiplex PCR; TCRdb keeps in-frame clones, though not all of them. The sample shows roughly 100,000 clones, 88% of them seen only once. The sequenced sample was peripheral blood. The receptors shown here come from a man in his fifties or sixties with COVID-19, enrolled during active disease.

The gene calls are TRBV5-4 and TRBJ2-2, with a possible D match to TRBD1 (5 bases). Trimming stripped 5 bases from V and 4 bases from J, with 15 bases between. The CDR3 consists of 15 residues. Per germline, CDR1 SGHNT and CDR2 YYREEE (reference sequence). The CDR3 here is CASRRKEGVTGELFF. The CDR3 DNA is TGTGCCAGCAGGAGAAAGGAAGGGGTCACCGGGGAGCTGTTTTTT.

The chain combines TRBV20-1 with TRBJ2-7, with D uncertain. V was cut by 2 bases and J by 6 bases, with 8 bases left in between. CDR1 is DFQATT, CDR2 SNEGSKA, per germline (reference sequence). The CDR3 sequence is 11 residues long. CDR3 in DNA: TGCAGTGCTAGACACCGGAGCGAGCAGTACTTC. This translates into CSARHRSEQYF.

This chain links TRBV3-1 (or the pseudogene TRBV3-2) with TRBJ1-2, with a weak D call TRBD1 (5 bases). The V gene's germline CDR1 is LGHDT and CDR2 YNNKEL (reference sequence). This CDR3 has 15 amino acids. The ends were cut back, 4 bases at V and 6 bases at J, with 18 bases in the middle. The CDR3 spells CASSLPGGREDGYTF. In DNA, the CDR3 is TGTGCCAGCAGCCTCCCTGGAGGCAGGGAGGATGGCTACACCTTC.

The chain recombines TRBV2 with TRBJ1-3; TRBD1 agrees at 8 bases. Germline lookup yields CDR1 SNHLY and CDR2 FYNNEI. The CDR3 is made up of 16 amino acids. The V gene end was trimmed by 7 bases and the J gene end by 0 bases; junction bases not matched to a gene: 8. The CDR3 nucleotides are TGTGCCAGCATGGGCGCAGGGGGCTTCTCTGGAAACACCATATATTTT. Translating gives CASMGAGGFSGNTIYF.

The rearrangement uses TRBV11-1 and TRBJ2-3; possibly TRBD2 for D (6 bases). V lost 1 base and J lost 1, with 9 bases in between. This CDR3 comprises 15 residues. CDR1 SGHAT and CDR2 FQDESV come from the germline V gene (reference sequence). The CDR3: CASSLEGLRTDTQYF. DNA of the CDR3: TGTGCCAGCAGCTTAGAGGGACTCCGCACAGATACGCAGTATTTT.

A word on this clone: A clone one base away is much larger, so this may be a read error. CDR3 DNA sequence: TGTGCCATCAGCCAGCGGGGAAGCACAGATGCGCAGTATTTT. It specifies CAISQRGSTDAQYF. The chain carries TRBV10-3 and TRBJ2-3; the match to TRBD2 covers 7 bases. This CDR3 spans 14 amino acids. Germline V lookup: CDR1 ENHRY, CDR2 SYGVKD.

The chain recombines TRBV30 with TRBJ1-1, with D maybe TRBD1 (5 bases). The germline CDR1 and CDR2 sequences are GTSNPN and SVGIG (reference sequence). Trimming left V 1 base short and J 0 bases short, with 15 bases between. The CDR3 sequence is 16 residues long. CDR3: CAWSGQGGSMNTEAFF. For the CDR3, the DNA is TGTGCCTGGAGTGGCCAGGGAGGTTCCATGAACACTGAAGCTTTCTTT.

The genes are TRBV4-1 and TRBJ2-2; 10 bases agree with TRBD1. The CDR3 has 18 amino acids. Germline assignment: CDR1 MGHRA and CDR2 YSYEKL. The V and J ends lost 1 base and 3 bases, in that order; junction bases with no gene match: 8. DNA of the CDR3: TGCGCCAGCAGCCAAGGACAGGGGGCGCGGATGGACACCGGGGAGCTGTTTTTT. Its translation: CASSQGQGARMDTGELFF.

V and J are TRBV7-2 and TRBJ2-1; TRBD2 agrees at 10 bases. The V gene's germline CDR1 is SGHTA and CDR2 FQGNSA. The junction had 7 bases not matched to a gene; V was cut back by 1 base and J by 7 bases. The CDR3 is 16 amino acids. The chain's CDR3 is CASSLGPSGGRNEQFF. DNA of the CDR3: TGTGCCAGCAGCTTAGGCCCTAGCGGGGGCAGGAATGAGCAGTTCTTC.

The chain couples TRBV19 to TRBJ1-2; D might be TRBD1 (5 bases). Germline loops: CDR1 LNHDA, CDR2 SQIVND (reference sequence). With 5 bases removed from V and 2 bases from J, the gap between germline ends came to 15 bases. The CDR3 runs to 15 residues. The DNA of the CDR3 is TGTGCCAGTAGTCCAACAGGCGCATTAAACTATGGCTACACCTTC. As protein: CASSPTGALNYGYTF. Using reference TRBV19 and TRBJ1-2 for the parts outside the CDR3, the full variable domain is DGGITQSPKYLFRKEGQNVTLSCEQNLNHDAMYWYRQDPGQGLRLIYYSQIVNDFQKGDIAEGYSVSREKKESFPLTVTSAQKNPTAFYLCASSPTGALNYGYTFGSGTRLTVV.

The V and J genes are TRBV2 and TRBJ2-7, with a weak D call TRBD1 (6 bases). The CDR3 runs to 12 residues. In germline, CDR1 is SNHLY, CDR2 FYNNEI. V was cut by 5 bases and J by 3 bases, with 8 bases left in between. CDR3 sequence: CASSWDNYEQYF. The DNA of the CDR3 is TGTGCCAGCAGTTGGGACAACTACGAGCAGTACTTC.

The gene calls are TRBV7-3 and TRBJ1-1; 8 bases are a match to TRBD1. J lost 5 bases, V lost 2 bases, and 7 bases had no gene match. The germline CDR1 and CDR2 sequences are SGHTA and FQGTGA. The CDR3 is 15 amino acids. The CDR3 sequence: CASSLQGAPWTEAFF. The CDR3 DNA follows: TGTGCCAGCAGCTTACAGGGGGCACCTTGGACTGAAGCTTTCTTT. The full variable domain, in which reference TRBV7-3 and TRBJ1-1 provide the parts outside the CDR3, is GAGVSQTPSNKVTEKGKYVELRCDPISGHTALYWYRQSLGQGPEFLIYFQGTGAADDSGLPNDRFFAVRPEGSVSTLKIQRTERGDSAVYLCASSLQGAPWTEAFFGQGTRLTVV.

The CDR3 nucleotides are TGTGCCAGCAGCTTACGACAGGCCAGATTCTACACCTTC. It codes for CASSLRQARFYTF. This chain joins TRBV11-2 and TRBJ1-2; tentative D call: TRBD1 (6 bases). Germline V lookup: CDR1 SGHAT, CDR2 FQNNGV. The CDR3 runs 13 residues. V lost 2 bases to trimming and J lost 10 bases, with 14 bases between them.

The V call is TRBV11-1, the J call TRBJ1-6; D possibly corresponds to TRBD1 (6 bases). CDR1 and CDR2 (germline): SGHAT, FQDESV (reference sequence). V lost 5 bases and J lost 11, with 13 bases in between. CDR3 length: 13 residues. The CDR3 here is CASSPGQSPPLHF. CDR3 nucleotides: TGTGCCAGCAGCCCAGGACAGTCGCCACCCCTCCACTTT.